The 15 T cell receptor beta chains below all came from one sample that was sequenced in a study of T cell repertoires in cytomegalovirus infection. TCRdb ran MiXCR on the reads and lists one entry per CDR3 protein. The sample shows about 160,000 distinct CDR3 sequences, about 22% of them seen only once. Their antigen targets remain unknown. Here the sequenced sample was CD8+ T cells from cultured PBMCs, taken from culture after CMV antigen stimulation. These receptors all come from a human donor in good health (CMV status not recorded). Some clones in this sample may be carry-over from other donors' samples.

This clonotype was picked up one time. This chain uses TRBV5-4 with TRBJ1-2, with a weak D call TRBD1 (5 bases). The CDR3 has 13 amino acids. V lost 3 bases and J lost 3, with 9 bases in between. Germline CDR1 SGHNT, CDR2 YYREEE (reference sequence). The DNA of the CDR3 is TGTGCCAGCAGCTCAGACAGTCACTATGGCTACACCTTC. It is translated as CASSSDSHYGYTF.

The chain joins TRBV19 to TRBJ1-1; the match to TRBD1 covers 7 bases. The V gene end was trimmed by 7 bases and the J gene end by 5 bases; junction bases not matched to a gene: 10. Germline-derived CDR1 and CDR2 are LNHDA and SQIVND (reference sequence). This CDR3 spans 14 amino acids. CDR3 coding DNA: TGTGCCAGTATCGAGGGGGCGTCGGGAACTGAAGCTTTCTTT. Translated: CASIEGASGTEAFF.

The chain has TRBV7-2 and TRBJ2-3; D call uncertain. The CDR3 has 17 amino acids. The germline V gene encodes CDR1 SGHTA and CDR2 FQGNSA. V lost 5 bases and J lost 5, with 23 bases in between. The CDR3 bases are TGTGCCAGCAGCCAATCTCCTGCCGGGCGCTTAAGAGATACGCAGTATTTT. Protein sequence: CASSQSPAGRLRDTQYF.

The chain links TRBV12-3 or TRBV12-4 to TRBJ2-7; D perhaps matches TRBD2 (6 bases). This CDR3 is built from 15 residues. V lost 3 bases, J lost 3 bases, and 15 bases lay in between. CDR3 DNA sequence: TGTGCCAGCAGTTTGGGGTTCGGGACTGGCTACGAGCAGTACTTC. Translating it yields CASSLGFGTGYEQYF.

This clonotype showed up just a few times. This chain connects TRBV5-4 to TRBJ1-3; D call uncertain. Germline assignment: CDR1 SGHNT and CDR2 YYREEE (reference sequence). The CDR3 spans 15 residues. Trimming left V 0 bases short and J 0 bases short, with 7 bases between. CDR3 nucleotides: TGTGCCAGCAGCTTGGACCTCACCTCTGGAAACACCATATATTTT. Translated: CASSLDLTSGNTIYF.

This clonotype was picked up a small number of times. The chain combines TRBV7-2 with TRBJ1-3; D is possibly TRBD1 (5 bases). With 5 bases removed from V and 0 bases from J, the gap between germline ends came to 14 bases. Germline V gene lookup returns CDR1 SGHTA and CDR2 FQGNSA. The CDR3 contains 16 residues. CDR3 residues: CASSRPGPTSGNTIYF. CDR3 coding DNA: TGTGCCAGCAGCAGGCCGGGACCGACCTCTGGAAACACCATATATTTT.

The chain links TRBV6-1 to TRBJ1-5; D call uncertain. Germline V gives CDR1 MNHNS, CDR2 SASEGT. CDR3 length: 16 amino acids. Trimming shortened V by 1 base and J by 6 bases, and 16 bases separated the two germline ends. The CDR3 nucleotides read TGTGCCAGCAGTGAAGGCGTCTGGTCGAAGGGTCAGCCCCAGCATTTT. Its protein is CASSEGVWSKGQPQHF.

This clonotype was seen ten or more times. The CDR3 sequence is CASSVPQGANEKLFF. CDR3 sequence (DNA): TGTGCCAGCAGTGTCCCACAGGGGGCTAATGAAAAACTGTTTTTT. This rearrangement joins TRBV25-1 to TRBJ1-4, with 8 nucleotides matching TRBD1. Germline V gene data show CDR1 as MGHDK and CDR2 as SYGVNS. The CDR3 totals 15 residues. V lost 4 bases to trimming and J lost 3 bases; unmatched junction nucleotides: 4.

There are a few counts of this clonotype. This chain joins TRBV6-2 or TRBV6-3 and TRBJ1-1; tentative D call: TRBD1 (6 bases). Per germline, CDR1 MNHEY and CDR2 SVGEGT. The CDR3 runs 13 residues. V lost 5 bases and J lost 6, with 13 bases in between. As DNA, the CDR3 is TGTGCCAGCAGTGTGGGGGGCTCGGCTGAAGCTTTCTTT. Its protein product is CASSVGGSAEAFF.

This clonotype occurred once. This chain connects TRBV6-1 to TRBJ2-6; tentatively, D is TRBD2 (5 bases). The CDR3 covers 18 residues. The germline gives CDR1 MNHNS, CDR2 SASEGT. V was trimmed by 6 bases and J by 0 bases, leaving 18 bases between them. In nucleotides, the CDR3 is TGTGCCAGCAGGCCCCCCGGGGTCCCAAGCTCTGGGGCCAACGTCCTGACTTTC. This sequence encodes CASRPPGVPSSGANVLTF.

The chain is built from TRBV6-1 and TRBJ1-1; 7 bases are shared with TRBD1. The germline V gene has CDR1 MNHNS and CDR2 SASEGT. V lost 6 bases to trimming and J lost 3 bases; unmatched junction nucleotides: 10. This CDR3 has 15 amino acids. The CDR3 sequence: CASSLQQGLHTEAFF. CDR3 coding DNA: TGTGCCAGCAGCCTGCAACAGGGGTTGCACACTGAAGCTTTCTTT.

This clonotype was recorded a few times. The chain joins TRBV2 to TRBJ2-7; 9 bases fit TRBD1. Germline-derived CDR1 and CDR2 are SNHLY and FYNNEI. After removal of 4 bases from V and 5 bases from J, the junction contained 9 bases not matched to a gene. The length of the CDR3 is 15 residues. The CDR3 DNA reads as TGTGCCAGCAGTGGGGAGGGACAGGGTAACCACGAGCAGTACTTC. Protein sequence: CASSGEGQGNHEQYF.

This clonotype showed up just a few times. The chain carries TRBV27 and TRBJ1-2; a weak D match, TRBD1 (5 bases). Trimming left V 6 bases short and J 3 bases short, with 11 bases between. The CDR3 contains 13 residues. The germline CDR1 and CDR2 sequences are MNHEY and SMNVEV (reference sequence). The CDR3 sequence is CASSPGADYGYTF. As DNA, the CDR3 is TGTGCCAGCAGCCCTGGGGCCGACTATGGCTACACCTTC.

This clonotype has just a few counts. This chain uses TRBV4-1 with TRBJ2-1; D ambiguous. V gave up 1 base and J gave up 7 bases, with 11 bases separating them. The germline V gene encodes CDR1 MGHRA and CDR2 YSYEKL. CDR3 length equals 14 residues. CDR3 DNA sequence: TGCGCCAGCAGCCAAGTCTCCCGAAGAAATGAGCAGTTCTTC. As protein: CASSQVSRRNEQFF.

This chain links TRBV24-1 with TRBJ1-5; no definite D call. CDR1 and CDR2 (germline): KGHDR, SFDVKD. The V end lost 4 bases, the J end lost 9 bases, and 12 bases lay between the germline ends. The CDR3 totals 13 residues. CDR3 region: CATSETTGAPQHF. The DNA of the CDR3 is TGTGCCACCAGTGAGACTACGGGTGCGCCCCAGCATTTT.